The rows below give T cell receptor beta chains drawn from one sample of a study of blood T cell repertoires in COVID-19. Profiling relied on immunoSEQ multiplex PCR, and the TCRdb table lists in-frame clones only, not all of them. The data contain 95,000 to 120,000 clones, around nine tenths of them singletons. Sequences were obtained from peripheral blood. These receptors all stem from a woman in her 70s who had recovered from COVID-19. CDR3s include the opening cysteine and the closing phenylalanine or tryptophan. Where a row states a size, it is once, few, many or the class of an expanded clone; other rows omit it.

>TRBV19|NA
CASSIEAGAGYNEQFF
>TRBV5-4|NA
CASSSQTGDKQYF
>TRBV5-1|once
CASSLQGQLQETQYF
>TRBV4-1|NA
CASSQRRMNTEAFF
>TRBV18|NA
CASSPLDEEPQHF
>TRBV12-3/TRBV12-4|NA
CASSPTGKGYTF
>TRBV7-2|NA
CASSLVPYGYEQYF
>TRBV28|NA
CASTRVSNQPQHF
>TRBV6-1|NA
CASSESGGAGTGELFF
>TRBV9|NA
CASSVVQGDGELFF
>TRBV5-1|NA
CASSSNERDTQYF
>TRBV3-1/TRBV3-2|NA
CASSQGLFSGNTIYF
>TRBV19|NA
CASSTGQDNNEQFF
>TRBV24-1|NA
CATSEAGTGKSYEQYF
>TRBV10-3|NA
CAISESVQITEAFF
>TRBV4-1|NA
CASSLATGLAGGPGANVLTF
>TRBV5-4|NA
CASKGGGSDYEQYF
>TRBV28|once
CASSGGLAELYEQYF
>TRBV5-1|NA
CASSFRGQETQYF
>TRBV19|NA
CASSSADRVTNEKLFF
>TRBV18|NA
CASSSTGKDQPQHF
>TRBV20-1|NA
CSANRDRQFF
>TRBV9|NA
CASSARQNPLSGANVLTF
>TRBV2|NA
CASSGQGLNYGYTF
>TRBV9|few
CARGPLILAGGHNEQFF
>TRBV30|NA
CAWSRSGRVSYNEQFF
>TRBV5-6|NA
CASSRGTEKLFF
>TRBV18|NA
CASSLTGSNTEAFF
>TRBV6-1|NA
CASSEGTGGYGYTF
>TRBV28|NA
CATLPLQGAPLHF
>TRBV5-1|NA
CASSLMLADNEQFF
>TRBV30|NA
CAWGQRDEQYF
>TRBV5-6|once
CASSPGQGHTGELFF
>TRBV12-3/TRBV12-4|once
CASLGLRSDTQYF
>TRBV5-1|NA
CASSLSAGVNTEAFF
>TRBV4-2|once
CASSHSQPRGLAGRNEQFF
>TRBV6-5|NA
CASSYSLAGGPYEQYF
>TRBV5-1|NA
CASSWGQPGELFF
>TRBV9|NA
CASSASGELFF
>TRBV7-2|once
CASSFRGLETQYF
>TRBV5-1|NA
CASSSGGPEGGYTF
>TRBV2|NA
CASSQQGYQETQYF
>TRBV5-6|NA
CASSLLPGGGNYNEQFF
>TRBV19|NA
CASWIGQGGYGYTF
>TRBV11-3|NA
CASSYTGTKTDTQYF
>TRBV7-3|NA
CASRGGSRAGELFF
>TRBV18|NA
CASSPFPGGGRETQYF
>TRBV9|NA
CASSVGAPSSYNSPLHF
>TRBV15|NA
CATSETGGTNEQFF
>TRBV21-1|few
CASSIEQYF
>TRBV6-6|NA
CASTQVQSSYNSPLHF
>TRBV5-1|NA
CASSRREARGNTEAFF
>TRBV18|NA
CASSPPRRGKETQYF
>TRBV7-3|few
CASSLNLQGGGELFF
>TRBV7-9|NA
CASSLASRTGGAKNNEQFF
>TRBV5-1|NA
CASSPPRGDYEQYF
>TRBV12-3/TRBV12-4|NA
CASVGQGAGELFF